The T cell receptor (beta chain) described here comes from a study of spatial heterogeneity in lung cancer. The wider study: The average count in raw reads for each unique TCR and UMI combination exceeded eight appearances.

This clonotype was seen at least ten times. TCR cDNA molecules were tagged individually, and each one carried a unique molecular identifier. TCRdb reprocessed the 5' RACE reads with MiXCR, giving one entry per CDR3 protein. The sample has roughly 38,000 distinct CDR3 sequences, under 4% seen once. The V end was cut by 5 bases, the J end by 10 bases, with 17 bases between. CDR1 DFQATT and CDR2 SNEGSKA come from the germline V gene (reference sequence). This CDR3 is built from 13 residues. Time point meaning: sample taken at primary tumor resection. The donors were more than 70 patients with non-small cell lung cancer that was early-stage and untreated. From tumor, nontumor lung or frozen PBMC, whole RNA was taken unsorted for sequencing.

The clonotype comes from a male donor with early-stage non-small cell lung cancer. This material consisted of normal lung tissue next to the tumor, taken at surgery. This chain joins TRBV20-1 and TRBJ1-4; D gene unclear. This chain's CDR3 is CSADDTRHGKLFF. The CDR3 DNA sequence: TGCAGTGCTGATGACACCCGCCATGGAAAACTGTTTTTT.